The clone carrying this T cell receptor (beta chain) was picked up many times. What it binds is not known. Trimming cost V 5 bases and J 0 bases, with 14 bases left between them. Germline CDR1 and CDR2: MDHEN and SYDVKM. CDR3 length: 16 amino acids. The data are from a study of early T cells in non-severe SARS-CoV-2 infection. Study background: Sequencing of unsorted whole blood was done on bulk RNA, leaving chains unpaired. Study-level results: VDJdb matching, biased toward anti-spike CD8 responses, missed private and CD4 specificities.

Molecules of cDNA were individually given unique molecular identifiers that were attached to them. TCRdb reprocessed the 5' RACE reads via MiXCR and lists one record per CDR3 protein. The sample gives more than 80,000 distinct CDR3 sequences, roughly 11% of which show up once; around 5.4% is in the top ten. This receptor was obtained from an adult who was a healthcare worker with PCR-confirmed SARS-CoV-2 infection or an uninfected control (not recorded which). The chain employs TRBV28 and TRBJ2-1; D uncertain. What was sequenced was whole blood. CDR3 bases: TGTGCCAGCAGTGACCCATTAGAAAGCTCCTACAATGAGCAGTTCTTC. This encodes CASSDPLESSYNEQFF.